The clone carrying this TCR beta chain occurred a few times. Its antigen is unknown. This specimen comes from a study of blood T cells in healthy people across ages. Study-level findings and limits: A strong correlation between TCR beta diversity and naive T cell percentage was seen.

Together with a sample-barcoded 5' primer, a J-beta primer mix was included in a second PCR lasting about 7 to 12 cycles. TCRdb re-derived calls from the 5' RACE reads in MiXCR, one entry per CDR3 protein. Of 920,000 or so distinct CDR3 sequences listed, more than 40% are singletons. This CDR3 spans 13 amino acids. V was pared by 6 bases and J by 6 bases, with 15 bases between. The origin of this receptor is a woman aged 55-75 years in good health. The genes are TRBV12-3 or TRBV12-4 and TRBJ2-7; D not certain. The material sequenced was blood. The CDR3 protein is CASSHKAGSEQYF. In DNA form, the CDR3 reads TGTGCCAGCAGCCATAAGGCAGGAAGCGAGCAGTACTTC.